What follows are 21 T cell receptor beta chains derived from one specimen sequenced in a study of T cells expressing NK-cell markers (TCRdb year 2020). The library was generated by 5' RACE. The sample was run on an Illumina HiSeq 2000. TCRdb reprocessed the reads, and each CDR3 protein sequence is entered once, without DNA. The table held for this sample gives roughly 420,000 distinct CDR3 sequences. Of the sample, 6% to 9.5% is held by the ten largest clones. Sequencing was carried out using blood T cells: a sorted CD56 or NKG2C T cell subset, CD4+ or CD8+ T cells, or bulk PBMC T cells (not recorded which). These receptor sequences come from a woman between 18 and 69 years old in good health.

This rearrangement joins TRBV7-9 to TRBJ2-4. The CDR3 has 17 residues. Germline loops: CDR1 SEHNR, CDR2 FQNEAQ (reference sequence). The CDR3 sequence is CASSLADPLLAKNIQYF.

The genes are TRBV7-2 and TRBJ2-2; TCRdb's D call, TRBD1, is unchecked because there is no DNA. Germline assignment: CDR1 SGHTA and CDR2 FQGNSA. The CDR3 sequence is 15 residues long. The CDR3 spells CASSRDLANTGELFF.

The V call is TRBV6-5, the J call TRBJ2-7; TCRdb outputs TRBD1, but without DNA this stays unchecked. The CDR3 is 13 amino acids. Germline CDR1 MNHEY, CDR2 SVGAGI. This CDR3 is CASSSGQVYEQYF.

The chain carries TRBV5-1 and TRBJ1-2; no DNA is available, so the TRBD1 call from TCRdb remains unchecked. The CDR3 totals 15 residues. Germline CDR1 is SGHRS and CDR2 is YFSETQ. The CDR3 protein is CASSPGTADIYGYTF.

The chain uses TRBV4-3 and TRBJ1-1. The CDR3 has 12 residues. CDR1 LGHNA and CDR2 YSLEER come from the germline V gene. CDR3 amino acids: CASSQGRAKAFF.

The gene calls are TRBV6-1 and TRBJ1-5; TCRdb picks TRBD1, but there is no DNA to check that call. The CDR3 is 16 amino acids. Germline CDR1 is MNHNS and CDR2 is SASEGT. The CDR3 sequence: CASSEAVEGIGQPQHF.

The rearrangement links TRBV7-2 to TRBJ2-3; lacking DNA, the TRBD2 call made by TCRdb goes unchecked. The CDR3 length is 17 residues. CDR1 and CDR2 from the germline V gene are SGHTA and FQGNSA. CDR3 protein: CASSLAGTSGKTDTQYF. The full variable domain, with the rest looked up from reference TRBV7-2 and TRBJ2-3, is GAGVSQSPSNKVTEKGKDVELRCDPISGHTALYWYRQSLGQGLEFLIYFQGNSAPDKSGLPSDRFSAERTGGSVSTLTIQRTQQEDSAVYLCASSLAGTSGKTDTQYFGPGTRLTVL.

The J gene is TRBJ2-5, the V gene TRBV5-1. From germline, CDR1 is SGHRS and CDR2 YFSETQ. The CDR3 spans 14 residues. CDR3 amino acids: CASSLDSSQETQYF.

V usage is TRBV29-1 and J usage is TRBJ2-5. Germline CDR1 reads SQVTM; CDR2 reads ANQGSEA. The CDR3 has 13 residues. CDR3 region: CSVDGVEQETQYF.

The genes are TRBV6-5 and TRBJ2-7; no DNA is available, so the TRBD1 call from TCRdb remains unchecked. The CDR3 totals 14 residues. Germline loops: CDR1 MNHEY, CDR2 SVGAGI. The CDR3 region is CASSYSGQTYEQYF.

V is TRBV18 and J is TRBJ2-7. The CDR3 covers 13 residues. Germline V gives CDR1 KGHSH, CDR2 LQKENI. The CDR3 protein is CASSPGRSYEQYF.

The genes are TRBV28 and TRBJ2-3; TCRdb calls TRBD2, which cannot be checked without DNA. The CDR3 loop spans 16 amino acids. Germline CDR1 is MDHEN and CDR2 is SYDVKM. The CDR3 loop reads CASSPSLPAGEDTQYF.

The V call is TRBV7-9, the J call TRBJ2-5. This CDR3 spans 12 amino acids. From germline, CDR1 is SEHNR and CDR2 FQNEAQ (reference sequence). The CDR3 sequence: CASTGLGETQYF.

Here the CDR3 reads CASSVGGREETQYF. The chain combines TRBV9 with TRBJ2-5. The CDR3 loop spans 14 amino acids. Germline CDR1 reads SGDLS; CDR2 reads YYNGEE.

CDR3 in amino acids: CASIRTSGSTYNEQFF. The chain joins TRBV6-2 or TRBV6-3 to TRBJ2-1; TCRdb calls TRBD2, which cannot be checked without DNA. In germline, CDR1 is MNHEY, CDR2 SVGEGT. This CDR3 contains 16 residues.

The chain uses TRBV5-1 and TRBJ1-6; without DNA, the TCRdb call of TRBD1 cannot be checked. The V gene's germline CDR1 is SGHRS and CDR2 YFSETQ. The CDR3 sequence is 16 residues long. CDR3 protein: CASSPDSRSYNSPLHF.

The chain recombines TRBV20-1 with TRBJ2-1; the TCRdb D gene call, TRBD2, has no DNA to confirm it. The V gene's germline CDR1 is DFQATT and CDR2 SNEGSKA (reference sequence). This CDR3 has 14 residues. The chain's CDR3 is CSAGLAGGLNEQFF.

This chain links TRBV4-3 with TRBJ1-1; TCRdb lists TRBD1, though no DNA is available to test this call. Germline V gene lookup returns CDR1 LGHNA and CDR2 YSLEER. The CDR3 is 17 amino acids. The CDR3 region is CASSQKGGAGWNTEAFF.

The chain carries TRBV7-8 and TRBJ2-3; TCRdb names TRBD2, which stays unverified in the absence of DNA. The CDR3 totals 14 residues. CDR1 is SGHVS and CDR2 is FQNEAQ in the germline V gene. The CDR3 region is CASTPGSGGDTQYF. Full variable domain (rest looked up from reference TRBV7-8 and TRBJ2-3): GAGVSQSPRYKVAKRGQDVALRCDPISGHVSLFWYQQALGQGPEFLTYFQNEAQLDKSGLPSDRFFAERPEGSVSTLKIQRTQQEDSAVYLCASTPGSGGDTQYFGPGTRLTVL.

The rearrangement uses TRBV7-2 and TRBJ1-2. This CDR3 spans 13 amino acids. Germline V gene data show CDR1 as SGHTA and CDR2 as FQGNSA. The CDR3 spells CASSLVTDDGYTF.

This rearrangement joins TRBV29-1 to TRBJ1-2; the TCRdb D gene call, TRBD1, has no DNA to confirm it. Germline CDR1 reads SQVTM; CDR2 reads ANQGSEA. This CDR3 has 12 amino acids. The CDR3 loop reads CSVSGHLYGYTF.